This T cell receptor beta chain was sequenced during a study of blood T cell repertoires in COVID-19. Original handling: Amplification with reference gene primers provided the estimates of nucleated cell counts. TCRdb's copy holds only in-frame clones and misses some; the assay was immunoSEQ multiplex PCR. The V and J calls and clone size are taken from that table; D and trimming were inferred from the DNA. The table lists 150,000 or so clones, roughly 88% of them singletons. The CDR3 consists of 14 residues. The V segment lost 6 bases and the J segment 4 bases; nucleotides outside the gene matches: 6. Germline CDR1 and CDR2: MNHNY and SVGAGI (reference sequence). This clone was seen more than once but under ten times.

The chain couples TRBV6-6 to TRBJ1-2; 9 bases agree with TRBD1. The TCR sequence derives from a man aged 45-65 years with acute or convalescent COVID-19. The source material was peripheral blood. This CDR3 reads CASRGTGKIYGYTF. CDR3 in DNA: TGTGCCAGCAGGGGGACAGGGAAGATCTATGGCTACACCTTC.